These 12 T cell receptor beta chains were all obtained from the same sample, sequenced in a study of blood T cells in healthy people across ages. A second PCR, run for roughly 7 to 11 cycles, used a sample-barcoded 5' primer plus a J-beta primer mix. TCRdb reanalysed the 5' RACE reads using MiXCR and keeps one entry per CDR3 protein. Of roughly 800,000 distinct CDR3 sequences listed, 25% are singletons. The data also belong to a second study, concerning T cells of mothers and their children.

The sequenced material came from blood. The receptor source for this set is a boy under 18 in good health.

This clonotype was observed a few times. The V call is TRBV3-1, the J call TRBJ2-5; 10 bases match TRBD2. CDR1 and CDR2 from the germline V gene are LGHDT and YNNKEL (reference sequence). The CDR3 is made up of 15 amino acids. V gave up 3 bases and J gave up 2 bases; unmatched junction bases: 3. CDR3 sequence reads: CASSQSGRGQETQYF. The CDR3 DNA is TGTGCCAGCAGCCAGAGCGGGAGGGGTCAAGAGACCCAGTACTTC.

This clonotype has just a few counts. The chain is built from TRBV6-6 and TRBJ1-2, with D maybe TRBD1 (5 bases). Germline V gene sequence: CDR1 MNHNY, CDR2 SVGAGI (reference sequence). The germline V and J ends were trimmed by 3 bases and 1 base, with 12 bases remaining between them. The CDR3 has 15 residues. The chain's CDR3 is CASSYLGVFNYGYTF. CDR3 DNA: TGTGCCAGCAGTTATCTAGGGGTCTTTAACTATGGCTACACCTTC.

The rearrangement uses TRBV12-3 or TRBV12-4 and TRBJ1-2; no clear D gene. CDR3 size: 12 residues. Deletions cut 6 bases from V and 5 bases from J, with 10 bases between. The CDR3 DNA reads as TGTGCCAGCAGAAGTATGGGGTATGGCTACACCTTC. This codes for CASRSMGYGYTF.

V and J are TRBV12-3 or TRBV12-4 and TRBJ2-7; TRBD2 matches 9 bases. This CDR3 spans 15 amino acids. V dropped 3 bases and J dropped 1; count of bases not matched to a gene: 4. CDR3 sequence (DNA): TGTGCCAGCAGTTTCGGTAGCGGGGGATCCTACGAGCAGTACTTC. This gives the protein CASSFGSGGSYEQYF.

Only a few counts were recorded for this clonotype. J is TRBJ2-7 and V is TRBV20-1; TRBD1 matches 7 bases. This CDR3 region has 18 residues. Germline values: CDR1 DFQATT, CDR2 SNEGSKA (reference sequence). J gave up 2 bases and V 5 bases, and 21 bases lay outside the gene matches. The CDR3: CSASSLMMTDRDPYEQYF. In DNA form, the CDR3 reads TGCAGTGCTTCCTCCCTTATGATGACAGACAGGGACCCCTACGAGCAGTACTTC.

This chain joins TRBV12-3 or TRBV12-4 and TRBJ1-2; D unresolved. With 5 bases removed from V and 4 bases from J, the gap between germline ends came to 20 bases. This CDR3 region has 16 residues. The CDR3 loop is CASSPAWAEPVYGYTF. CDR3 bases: TGTGCCAGCAGTCCCGCGTGGGCCGAACCTGTCTATGGCTACACCTTC.

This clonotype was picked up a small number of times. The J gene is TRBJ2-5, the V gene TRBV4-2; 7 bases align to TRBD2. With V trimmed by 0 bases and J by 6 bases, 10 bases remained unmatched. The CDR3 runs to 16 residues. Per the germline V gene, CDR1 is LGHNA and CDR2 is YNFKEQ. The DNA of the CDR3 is TGTGCCAGCAGCCAAGAAGTTGGAACTAGCGCCCAGACCCAGTACTTC. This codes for CASSQEVGTSAQTQYF.

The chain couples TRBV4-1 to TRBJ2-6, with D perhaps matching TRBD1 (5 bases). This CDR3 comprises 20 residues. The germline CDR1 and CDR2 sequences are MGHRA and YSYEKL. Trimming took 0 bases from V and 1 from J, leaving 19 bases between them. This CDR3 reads CASSQDRENVKMSGANVLTF. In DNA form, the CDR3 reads TGCGCCAGCAGCCAAGACAGGGAAAACGTAAAGATGTCTGGGGCCAACGTCCTGACTTTC.

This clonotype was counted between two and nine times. CDR3 in amino acids: CASSRPMGQRNEQFF. CDR3 nucleotides: TGTGCCAGCAGCCGCCCTATGGGTCAGAGAAATGAGCAGTTCTTC. The chain uses TRBV7-3 and TRBJ2-1; D not resolved. The germline CDR1 and CDR2 sequences are SGHTA and FQGTGA. The CDR3 has 15 amino acids. The V and J ends lost 5 bases and 7 bases respectively, with 18 bases between them.

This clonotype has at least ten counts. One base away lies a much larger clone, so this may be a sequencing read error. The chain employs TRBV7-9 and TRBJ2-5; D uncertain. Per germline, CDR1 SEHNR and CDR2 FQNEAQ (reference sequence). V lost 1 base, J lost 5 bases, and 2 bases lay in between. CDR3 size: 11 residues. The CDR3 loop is CASSLDETQYF. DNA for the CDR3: TGTGCCAGCAGCTTAGACGAGACCCAGTACTTC.

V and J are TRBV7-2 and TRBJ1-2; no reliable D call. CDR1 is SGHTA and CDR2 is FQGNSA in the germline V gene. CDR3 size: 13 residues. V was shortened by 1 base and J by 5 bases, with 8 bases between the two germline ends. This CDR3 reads CASSLGGEYGYTF. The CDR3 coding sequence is TGTGCCAGCAGCTTAGGTGGCGAATATGGCTACACCTTC.

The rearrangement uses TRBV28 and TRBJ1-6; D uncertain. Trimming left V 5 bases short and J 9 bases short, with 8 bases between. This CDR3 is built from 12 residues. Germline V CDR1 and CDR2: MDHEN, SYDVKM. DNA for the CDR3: TGTGCCAGCAGTCAACTCGGTTCACCCCTCCACTTT. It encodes CASSQLGSPLHF.